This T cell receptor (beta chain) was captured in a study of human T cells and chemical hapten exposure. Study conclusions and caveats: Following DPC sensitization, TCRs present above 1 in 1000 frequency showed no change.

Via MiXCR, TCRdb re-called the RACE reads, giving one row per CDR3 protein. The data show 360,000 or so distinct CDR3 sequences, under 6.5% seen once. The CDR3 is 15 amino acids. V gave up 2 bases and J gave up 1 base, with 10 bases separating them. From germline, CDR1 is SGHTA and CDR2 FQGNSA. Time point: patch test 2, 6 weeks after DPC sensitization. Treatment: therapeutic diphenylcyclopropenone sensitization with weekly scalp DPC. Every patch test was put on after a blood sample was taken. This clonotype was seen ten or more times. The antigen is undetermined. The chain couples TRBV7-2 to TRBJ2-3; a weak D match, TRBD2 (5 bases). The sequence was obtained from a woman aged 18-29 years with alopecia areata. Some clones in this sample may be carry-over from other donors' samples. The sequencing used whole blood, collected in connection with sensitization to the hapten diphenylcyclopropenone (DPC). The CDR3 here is CASSLYDYRTDTQYF. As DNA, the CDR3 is TGTGCCAGCAGCTTATACGACTACCGCACAGATACGCAGTATTTT.